The 9 T cell receptor beta chains presented below share a single source sample, sequenced in a study of blood T cell repertoires in COVID-19. The method was immunoSEQ multiplex PCR; TCRdb's version includes in-frame clones alone and lacks a portion of them. The table has more than 80,000 clones, 82% seen once; the top ten hold under 7.5%. The specimen was peripheral blood. The receptors derive from a man aged 45-65 years with active or convalescent COVID-19.

The chain uses TRBV6-6 and TRBJ1-3, with D unclear. The V end lost 7 bases, the J end lost 0 bases, and 7 bases lay between the germline ends. This CDR3 region has 13 residues. Germline V gene lookup returns CDR1 MNHNY and CDR2 SVGAGI (reference sequence). DNA for the CDR3: TGTGCCAGCACTCCGAGCTCTGGAAACACCATATATTTT. It codes for CASTPSSGNTIYF.

This clone has a single count. The J gene is TRBJ1-3, the V gene TRBV18, with 10 bases aligning to TRBD1. Germline V gene sequence: CDR1 KGHSH, CDR2 LQKENI. V lost 3 bases to trimming and J lost 9 bases; unmatched junction nucleotides: 8. The CDR3 spans 15 residues. CDR3 bases: TGTGCCAGCTCACCTCCGGGACAGGGGTCGGGCACCATATATTTT. It yields the protein CASSPPGQGSGTIYF.

J is TRBJ2-2 and V is TRBV18; 12 bases align to TRBD1. The CDR3 has 16 residues. The trim removed 5 bases at V and 7 bases at J, leaving 8 bases unmatched. Germline values: CDR1 KGHSH, CDR2 LQKENI. CDR3: CASSIGTGGEVGELFF. Here the CDR3 DNA reads TGTGCCAGCTCAATCGGGACAGGGGGCGAAGTCGGGGAGCTGTTTTTT.

This clone appeared a few times. The chain has TRBV11-2 and TRBJ2-3; D unresolved. In germline, CDR1 is SGHAT, CDR2 FQNNGV. Trimming pared 1 base from V and 5 bases from J, leaving 10 bases between. The CDR3 has 14 residues. CDR3 DNA: TGTGCCAGCAGCTTAGGGCTAGAATTAGATACGCAGTATTTT. It encodes CASSLGLELDTQYF.

This clone appeared once. The V and J genes are TRBV5-4 and TRBJ2-5; the match to TRBD2 covers 8 bases. J lost 2 bases, V lost 4 bases, and 7 bases had no gene match. The CDR3 consists of 15 residues. Germline V gene sequence: CDR1 SGHNT, CDR2 YYREEE (reference sequence). The CDR3 DNA sequence: TGTGCCAGCAGCCCCTCGGGGGGGAATCAAGAGACCCAGTACTTC. Protein product: CASSPSGGNQETQYF.

The rearrangement joins TRBV21-1 to TRBJ2-1; TRBD2 reflects the table's D call only, with no check against the DNA. TRBV21-1 is classified as a pseudogene. The CDR3 totals 17 residues. This chain's CDR3 is CASSSLGGAYSYNEQFF. The CDR3 region has the DNA TGTGCCAGCAGCAGTCTTGGGGGGGCCTACTCCTACAATGAGCAGTTCTTC.

This chain connects TRBV19 to TRBJ1-5, with TRBD1 identical over 9 bases. V trimming: 1 base; J trimming: 8 bases; junction bases outside the gene matches: 18. Per germline, CDR1 LNHDA and CDR2 SQIVND (reference sequence). This CDR3 is 19 amino acids long. DNA of the CDR3: TGTGCCAGTAGTATAGGGTCCGGGACAGGGAACATCCGAGATAAGCCCCAGCATTTT. Protein sequence: CASSIGSGTGNIRDKPQHF.

The rearrangement uses TRBV3-1 (or the pseudogene TRBV3-2) and TRBJ1-6; D is uncertain. The CDR3 runs to 14 residues. Trimming cost V 0 bases and J 10 bases, with 10 bases left between them. The germline CDR1 and CDR2 sequences are LGHDT and YNNKEL (reference sequence). The CDR3 DNA reads as TGTGCCAGCAGCCAAGACGCGGGGTCCTCACCCCTCCACTTT. It yields the protein CASSQDAGSSPLHF.

The chain carries TRBV10-1 and TRBJ2-5; 8 nucleotides line up with TRBD2. V dropped 7 bases and J dropped 4; count of bases not matched to a gene: 5. CDR3 length equals 13 residues. From germline, CDR1 is WNHNN and CDR2 SYGVQD (reference sequence). The CDR3 region is CASTPGLGETQYF. The CDR3 coding sequence is TGCGCCAGCACTCCGGGACTAGGAGAGACCCAGTACTTC.